These 29 T cell receptor beta chains share one sample of origin, sequenced in a study of shared clonotypes between healthy human individuals. Sequencing used immunoSEQ multiplex PCR; TCRdb keeps in-frame clones, though not all of them. The sample has around 450,000 clones; around 79% are singletons. Sequences were obtained from PBMCs. The receptors stem from a woman aged 40 to 49 in good health. Some clones in this sample may be carry-over from other donors' samples.

J is TRBJ1-1 and V is TRBV6-6; no firm D call. There are 16 residues in the CDR3. Germline assignment: CDR1 MNHNY and CDR2 SVGAGI (reference sequence). V was pared by 6 bases and J by 2 bases, with 19 bases between. CDR3 in amino acids: CASSLFGRGENTEAFF. The CDR3 bases are TGTGCCAGCAGCCTCTTCGGCCGGGGTGAAAACACTGAAGCTTTCTTT.

The chain is built from TRBV15 and TRBJ1-1, with D unresolved. Germline lookup yields CDR1 LNHNV and CDR2 YYDKDF (reference sequence). CDR3 size: 12 residues. V was trimmed by 8 bases and J by 6 bases, leaving 13 bases between them. The chain's CDR3 is CATSLDWSEAFF. For the CDR3, the DNA is TGTGCCACCTCCCTCGATTGGTCTGAAGCTTTCTTT.

The chain employs TRBV13 and TRBJ2-7; TRBD2 aligns across 9 bases. Germline values: CDR1 PRHDT, CDR2 FYEKMQ (reference sequence). The CDR3 is 17 amino acids. Germline trimming cut 4 bases from V and 3 bases from J; bases unmatched to any gene: 13. In DNA, the CDR3 is TGTGCCAGCAGCTCCGTTGGGGGCGGGAGGGCCTTCTACGAGCAGTACTTC. Translated, it gives CASSSVGGGRAFYEQYF. The full variable domain, in which reference TRBV13 and TRBJ2-7 provide the parts outside the CDR3, is AAGVIQSPRHLIKEKRETATLKCYPIPRHDTVYWYQQGPGQDPQFLISFYEKMQSDKGSIPDRFSAQQFSDYHSELNMSSLELGDSALYFCASSSVGGGRAFYEQYFGPGTRLTVT.

In this sample, this clone turned up many times. This chain joins TRBV4-2 and TRBJ2-3; D may match TRBD1 or TRBD2 (6 bases each). CDR1 and CDR2 from the germline V gene are LGHNA and YNFKEQ. The CDR3 spans 16 residues. V shed 1 base and J shed 6 bases, with 17 bases lying between them. CDR3 sequence reads: CASSQAGAGSADTQYF. In DNA form, the CDR3 reads TGTGCCAGCAGCCAAGCGGGGGCTGGTAGCGCGGATACGCAGTATTTT.

This rearrangement joins TRBV13 to TRBJ2-2, with D perhaps being TRBD1 or TRBD2 (5 bases each). Germline CDR1 PRHDT, CDR2 FYEKMQ (reference sequence). This CDR3 has 14 residues. V dropped 3 bases and J dropped 6 bases, with 11 bases sitting between them. CDR3 sequence reads: CASSFGTLSGELFF. In nucleotides, the CDR3 is TGTGCCAGCAGCTTCGGGACCCTATCCGGGGAGCTGTTTTTT. Together with reference TRBV13 and TRBJ2-2, the CDR3 gives the full variable domain: AAGVIQSPRHLIKEKRETATLKCYPIPRHDTVYWYQQGPGQDPQFLISFYEKMQSDKGSIPDRFSAQQFSDYHSELNMSSLELGDSALYFCASSFGTLSGELFFGEGSRLTVL.

This chain joins TRBV30 and TRBJ2-5; tentatively, D is TRBD1 (6 bases). Germline V gives CDR1 GTSNPN, CDR2 SVGIG (reference sequence). The CDR3 has 14 residues. The ends were cut back, 0 bases at V and 4 bases at J, with 12 bases in the middle. CDR3 coding DNA: TGTGCCTGGAGTGTATTACTAGGGGGAGAGACCCAGTACTTC. Its translation: CAWSVLLGGETQYF.

This clone was counted between two and nine times. This chain joins TRBV28 and TRBJ1-4, with 9 bases identical to TRBD1. Looked up from germline, CDR1 is MDHEN and CDR2 is SYDVKM. Unmatched junction bases numbered 8, after V lost 6 bases and J lost 6 bases. The CDR3 length is 15 residues. Written as DNA, the CDR3 is TGTGCCAGCAGCTCCGCCGGGACAGGGTATGAAAAACTGTTTTTT. Protein sequence: CASSSAGTGYEKLFF.

This rearrangement joins TRBV14 to TRBJ2-2, with 8 bases aligning to TRBD2. The junction had 6 bases not matched to a gene; V was cut back by 5 bases and J by 4 bases. This CDR3 comprises 15 residues. The germline CDR1 and CDR2 sequences are SGHDN and FVKESK. CDR3 sequence (DNA): TGTGCCAGCAGCAAAGCGGGAGAGGGCACCGGGGAGCTGTTTTTT. Protein sequence: CASSKAGEGTGELFF.

The rearrangement links TRBV18 to TRBJ1-1; D uncertain. Germline CDR1 and CDR2: KGHSH and LQKENI. The CDR3 consists of 15 residues. V lost 2 bases to trimming and J lost 6 bases, with 16 bases between them. The CDR3 sequence is CASSPSIRTVAEAFF. CDR3 DNA sequence: TGTGCCAGCTCACCATCGATACGAACAGTCGCTGAAGCTTTCTTT.

The chain has TRBV19 and TRBJ1-2, with D perhaps matching TRBD1 (6 bases). Germline CDR1 LNHDA, CDR2 SQIVND (reference sequence). The V end was cut by 5 bases, the J end by 3 bases, with 13 bases between. The CDR3 loop spans 14 amino acids. CDR3 in amino acids: CASSPQGRDYGYTF. The CDR3 region has the DNA TGTGCCAGTAGTCCCCAGGGGAGGGACTATGGCTACACCTTC.

The rearrangement uses TRBV6-5 and TRBJ2-7; D may be TRBD1 (5 bases). The CDR3 has 15 residues. Deletions cut 0 bases from V and 7 bases from J, with 16 bases between. Germline loops: CDR1 MNHEY, CDR2 SVGAGI. The CDR3 bases are TGTGCCAGCAGTTACTCCCCCGACAGTCCCTTGGAGCAGTACTTC. It encodes CASSYSPDSPLEQYF.

The chain carries TRBV19 and TRBJ1-5; 8 nucleotides line up with TRBD1. Trimming at V came to 6 bases and at J to 1 base, leaving 5 bases not matched to a gene. CDR3 size: 15 residues. Germline loops: CDR1 LNHDA, CDR2 SQIVND (reference sequence). The CDR3 coding sequence is TGTGCCAGTAGCGCAGGGGGCATGAGCAATCAGCCCCAGCATTTT. This sequence encodes CASSAGGMSNQPQHF.

The V call is TRBV9, the J call TRBJ2-7; 9 bases line up with TRBD2. The germline gives CDR1 SGDLS, CDR2 YYNGEE. CDR3 length: 15 residues. J lost 4 bases, V lost 1 base, and 6 bases had no gene match. The CDR3 reads CASSVNSGSGYEQYF. In DNA form, the CDR3 reads TGTGCCAGCAGCGTAAATAGCGGGAGTGGGTACGAGCAGTACTTC.

The V gene is TRBV28, the J gene TRBJ1-2; D is undetermined. Trimming took 2 bases from V and 2 from J, leaving 12 bases between them. Per germline, CDR1 MDHEN and CDR2 SYDVKM. This CDR3 spans 15 amino acids. The DNA of the CDR3 is TGTGCCAGCAGTTTAGAAAGAGGGCGCAACTATGGCTACACCTTC. It specifies CASSLERGRNYGYTF.

In its sample, this clone was seen once. V and J are TRBV7-4 and TRBJ1-5, with TRBD1 matching over 8 bases. The ends lost 5 bases at V and 9 bases at J; junction bases unmatched: 12. Germline V CDR1 and CDR2: SGHVT, SQSDAQ. CDR3 length: 15 residues. The CDR3 is CASSTRDRQSGPQHF. The CDR3 nucleotides read TGTGCCAGCAGCACCCGGGACAGGCAAAGCGGGCCCCAGCATTTT. The full variable domain, its missing parts supplied by reference TRBV7-4 and TRBJ1-5, is GAGVSQSPRYKVAKRGRDVALRCDSISGHVTLYWYRQTLGQGSEVLTYSQSDAQRDKSGRPSGRFSAERPERSVSTLKIQRTEQGDSAVYLCASSTRDRQSGPQHFGDGTRLSIL.

The rearrangement joins TRBV27 to TRBJ1-2; D is undetermined. In germline, CDR1 is MNHEY, CDR2 SMNVEV (reference sequence). The CDR3 length is 15 residues. Trimming removed 4 bases from V and 3 bases from J, with 15 bases in between. Here the CDR3 DNA reads TGTGCCAGCAGTTCCCCTTCGGGGAAGGACTATGGCTACACCTTC. It is translated as CASSSPSGKDYGYTF.

CDR3 sequence reads: CAWSVGEKLFF. The CDR3 nucleotides are TGTGCCTGGAGTGTGGGTGAAAAACTGTTTTTT. V and J are TRBV30 and TRBJ1-4; D remains ambiguous. Trimming cost V 0 bases and J 7 bases, with 3 bases left between them. The germline V gene has CDR1 GTSNPN and CDR2 SVGIG (reference sequence). The CDR3 extends over 11 amino acids.

In this sample, this clone turned up a few times. V usage is TRBV29-1 and J usage is TRBJ1-5, with a weak D call TRBD1 (6 bases). V dropped 4 bases and J dropped 1 base, with 8 bases sitting between them. Germline V gene data show CDR1 as SQVTM and CDR2 as ANQGSEA. CDR3 length: 13 residues. As DNA, the CDR3 is TGCAGCGTTGCAGGGGCCAGCAATCAGCCCCAGCATTTT. Its translation is CSVAGASNQPQHF.

The rearrangement joins TRBV27 to TRBJ1-1; D might be TRBD1 (5 bases). Trimming cost V 8 bases and J 3 bases, with 13 bases left between them. The length of the CDR3 is 13 residues. Germline V gene data show CDR1 as MNHEY and CDR2 as SMNVEV (reference sequence). CDR3 nucleotide sequence: TGTGCCAGCCGTGACAGCCGAGACACTGAAGCTTTCTTT. It yields the protein CASRDSRDTEAFF.

The V call is TRBV19, the J call TRBJ2-7; 12 bases agree with TRBD2. The germline V gene encodes CDR1 LNHDA and CDR2 SQIVND (reference sequence). The CDR3 totals 16 residues. V lost 6 bases and J lost 3; bases outside the gene matches: 9. The CDR3 DNA reads TGTGCCAGTAGAGAAATACTAGCGGGAGGTAACTACGAGCAGTACTTC. It codes for CASREILAGGNYEQYF.

V is TRBV5-1 and J is TRBJ2-7; 9 nucleotides align to TRBD1. The CDR3 has 15 residues. Per germline, CDR1 SGHRS and CDR2 YFSETQ. V lost 4 bases and J lost 3; bases outside the gene matches: 8. The DNA of the CDR3 is TGCGCCAGCAGCCCGCCCGGGACAGGGTTCTACGAGCAGTACTTC. Encoded protein: CASSPPGTGFYEQYF.

This clone appeared a single time. The gene calls are TRBV11-2 and TRBJ2-1; D possibly corresponds to TRBD2 (6 bases). The CDR3 length is 15 residues. Germline lookup yields CDR1 SGHAT and CDR2 FQNNGV. The ends were cut back, 1 base at V and 3 bases at J, with 10 bases in the middle. Written as DNA, the CDR3 is TGTGCCAGCAGCTTAGTGGGGGGTAGCTACAATGAGCAGTTCTTC. Amino acid sequence: CASSLVGGSYNEQFF.

This clone was counted ten times or more. This chain joins TRBV18 and TRBJ1-4; perhaps TRBD1 as D (5 bases). CDR1 KGHSH and CDR2 LQKENI come from the germline V gene. This CDR3 contains 14 residues. The V gene lost 1 base and the J gene lost 8 bases, with 11 bases spanning the gap. Here the CDR3 reads CASSPQGLGEKLFF. As DNA, the CDR3 is TGTGCCAGCTCACCACAGGGGCTCGGAGAAAAACTGTTTTTT.

This clone has a single count. V gene TRBV2 combines with J gene TRBJ2-7, with TRBD1 as a possible D gene (6 bases). The CDR3 spans 14 residues. The germline V and J ends were trimmed by 2 bases and 5 bases, with 13 bases remaining between them. Per germline, CDR1 SNHLY and CDR2 FYNNEI. For the CDR3, the DNA is TGTGCCAGCAGTGAATACACAGGGAACAACGAGCAGTACTTC. Translated: CASSEYTGNNEQYF.

The CDR3 is CASNTAPGETQYF. Here the CDR3 DNA reads TGTGCCAGCAATACAGCCCCGGGAGAGACCCAGTACTTC. The genes are TRBV11-2 and TRBJ2-5, with unresolved D. The germline V gene has CDR1 SGHAT and CDR2 FQNNGV. The CDR3 is 13 amino acids. V shed 7 bases and J shed 4 bases, with 13 bases lying between them.

V usage is TRBV28 and J usage is TRBJ1-4; no clear D. CDR3 length: 13 amino acids. V was pared by 6 bases and J by 11 bases, with 16 bases between. CDR1 and CDR2 from the germline V gene are MDHEN and SYDVKM. The CDR3 DNA follows: TGTGCCAGCAGATATCCCGCTGAGCAGAAACTGTTTTTT. Translation: CASRYPAEQKLFF.

This sequence joins TRBV29-1 and TRBJ2-3; D ambiguous. With 3 bases removed from V and 2 bases from J, the gap between germline ends came to 9 bases. The length of the CDR3 is 13 residues. Per germline, CDR1 SQVTM and CDR2 ANQGSEA. In DNA, the CDR3 is TGCAGCGTTGAGGATGGGATCACAGATACGCAGTATTTT. Translating it yields CSVEDGITDTQYF.

The V and J genes are TRBV7-8 and TRBJ2-2; D might be TRBD1 (5 bases). The germline V gene has CDR1 SGHVS and CDR2 FQNEAQ. This CDR3 has 13 residues. The V gene lost 4 bases and the J gene lost 7 bases, with 10 bases spanning the gap. The DNA of the CDR3 is TGTGCCAGCAGCTACCAGGGCGACGGGGAGCTGTTTTTT. This translates into CASSYQGDGELFF.

By sample share, this clone is medium-sized (0.01 to 0.1%). Other nucleotide sequences from this sample produce the same CDR3. The chain combines TRBV9 with TRBJ1-1; D gene ambiguous. The CDR3 runs 15 residues. Germline lookup yields CDR1 SGDLS and CDR2 YYNGEE. The germline V and J ends were trimmed by 4 bases and 0 bases, with 13 bases remaining between them. CDR3 DNA: TGTGCCAGCAGCCCTCGCCCCGGGCTGAACACTGAAGCTTTCTTT. The encoded protein is CASSPRPGLNTEAFF.